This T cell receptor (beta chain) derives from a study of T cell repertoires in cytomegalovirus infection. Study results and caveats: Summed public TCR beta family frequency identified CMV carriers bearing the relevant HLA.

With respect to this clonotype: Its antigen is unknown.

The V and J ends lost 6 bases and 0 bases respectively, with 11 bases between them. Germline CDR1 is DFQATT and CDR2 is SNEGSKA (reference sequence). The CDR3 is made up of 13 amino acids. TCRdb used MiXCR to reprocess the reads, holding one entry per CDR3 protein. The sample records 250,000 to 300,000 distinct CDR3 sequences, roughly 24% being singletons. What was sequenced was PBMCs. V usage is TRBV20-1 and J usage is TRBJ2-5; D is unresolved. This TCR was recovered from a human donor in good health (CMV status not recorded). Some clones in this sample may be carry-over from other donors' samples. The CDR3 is CSAVGQDQETQYF. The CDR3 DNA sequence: TGCAGTGCAGTGGGTCAGGACCAAGAGACCCAGTACTTC.